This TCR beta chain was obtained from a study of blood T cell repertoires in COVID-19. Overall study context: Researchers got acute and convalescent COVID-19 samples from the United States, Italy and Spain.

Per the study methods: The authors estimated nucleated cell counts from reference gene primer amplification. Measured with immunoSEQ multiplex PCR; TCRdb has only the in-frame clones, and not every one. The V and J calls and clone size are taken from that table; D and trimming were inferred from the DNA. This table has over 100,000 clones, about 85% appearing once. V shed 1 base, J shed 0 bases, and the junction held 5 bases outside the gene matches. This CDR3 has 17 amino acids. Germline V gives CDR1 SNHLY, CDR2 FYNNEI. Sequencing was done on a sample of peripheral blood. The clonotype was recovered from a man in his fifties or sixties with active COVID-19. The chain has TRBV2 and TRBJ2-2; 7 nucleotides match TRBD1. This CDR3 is CASSEGRGTANTGELFF. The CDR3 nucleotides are TGTGCCAGCAGTGAAGGCCGAGGGACAGCGAACACCGGGGAGCTGTTTTTT.